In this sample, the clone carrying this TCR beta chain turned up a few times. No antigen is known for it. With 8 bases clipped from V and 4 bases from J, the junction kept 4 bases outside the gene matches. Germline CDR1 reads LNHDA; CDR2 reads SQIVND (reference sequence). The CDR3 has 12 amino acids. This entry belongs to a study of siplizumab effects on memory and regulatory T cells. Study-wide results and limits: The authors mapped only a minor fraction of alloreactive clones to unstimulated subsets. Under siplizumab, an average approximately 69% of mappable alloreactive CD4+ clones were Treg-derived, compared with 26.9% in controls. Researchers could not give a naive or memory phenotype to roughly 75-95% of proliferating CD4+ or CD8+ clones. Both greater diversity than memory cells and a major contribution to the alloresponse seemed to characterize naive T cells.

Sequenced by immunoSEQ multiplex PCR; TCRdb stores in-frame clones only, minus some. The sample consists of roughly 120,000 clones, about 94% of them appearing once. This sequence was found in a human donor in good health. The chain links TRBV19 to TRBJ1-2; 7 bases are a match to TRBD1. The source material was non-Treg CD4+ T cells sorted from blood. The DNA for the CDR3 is TGTGCCAGTGGACAGGCCGTCTATGGCTACACCTTC. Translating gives CASGQAVYGYTF.